These T cell receptor beta chains were read from a single sample in a study of OX40 agonist ivuxolimab in advanced cancers. Clones were sequenced by immunoSEQ multiplex PCR, and TCRdb holds only the in-frame ones, with some missing. The sample has 75,000 to 100,000 clones, roughly nine tenths seen once. Sample: CD4+ or CD8+ T cells sorted from blood, taken in a trial of the OX40 agonist ivuxolimab. The receptors come from an adult with an advanced solid tumor such as melanoma, head and neck, liver or kidney cancer. CDR3s include the opening cysteine and the closing phenylalanine or tryptophan. The D gene is left open where the match is weak. Size tells how often a clone was seen (once, few, many) or the class of an expanded clone, and some rows leave it out.

>TRBV2|-|TRBJ1-1|-
TGTGCCAGCATGGCAGGGACGAACACTGAAGCTTTCTTT
CASMAGTNTEAFF
>TRBV2|-|TRBJ2-5|-
TGTGCCAGCAGTGAAGCGCCCCCGGGGCCCGGAGAGACCCAGTACTTC
CASSEAPPGPGETQYF
>TRBV23-1|-|TRBJ2-5|TRBD1
TGCGCCAGCAGTCAAATCGCCCGGGGGACAGGATTTCAAGAGACCCAGTACTTC
CASSQIARGTGFQETQYF
>TRBV27|-|TRBJ1-2|-
TGTGCCAGCAGTTACGGGACCCACTTACGCGGTGGCTACACCTTC
CASSYGTHLRGGYTF
>TRBV5-1|-|TRBJ2-3|TRBD2
TGCGCCAGCAGCGGGGGACTAGCGGGAGGGCCAGATACGCAGTATTTT
CASSGGLAGGPDTQYF
>TRBV21-1|few|TRBJ2-4|-
TGTGCCAGCACATTCGGACAGTTAGCCAAAAACATTCAGTACTTC
CASTFGQLAKNIQYF
>TRBV27|-|TRBJ2-7|-
TGTGCCAGCAGCCCTACCCGGAAGGGGGTGGGGGAGCAGTACTTC
CASSPTRKGVGEQYF
>TRBV7-3|-|TRBJ2-3|-
TGTGCCAGCAGCTTACAGCGGATAAACACAGATACGCAGTATTTT
CASSLQRINTDTQYF
>TRBV6-6|-|TRBJ2-1|TRBD2
TGTGCCGGGGCTAGCGGAAGGGATGAGCAGTTCTTC
CAGASGRDEQFF
>TRBV6-6|-|TRBJ2-7|TRBD2
TGTGCCAGCAGTACGGGACTAGCGGGTTACGAGCAGTACTTC
CASSTGLAGYEQYF
>TRBV28|-|TRBJ1-1|-
TGTGCCAGCAGAATACCCCGGGGTGAAGCTTTCTTT
CASRIPRGEAFF
>TRBV28|-|TRBJ2-4|-
TGTGCCAGCATCCAGGGGGGCGGGGCGTTAGCCAAAAACATTCAGTACTTC
CASIQGGGALAKNIQYF
>TRBV29-1|-|TRBJ2-3|-
TGCAGCGTTGAAGATCAAGGAGGGTCCAGCACAGATACGCAGTATTTT
CSVEDQGGSSTDTQYF
>TRBV28|-|TRBJ2-5|-
TGTGCCAGCACCCCTGGGACTGACCCCACCAGGGAGACCCAGTACTTC
CASTPGTDPTRETQYF
>TRBV7-2|-|TRBJ2-1|-
TGTGCCAGCAGCTTAGTGGGTGCGGAGAACAATGAGCAGTTCTTC
CASSLVGAENNEQFF
>TRBV7-9|-|TRBJ2-1|-
TGTGCCAGCAGCTTGAGGGGGGCAGGGAATGAGCAGTTCTTC
CASSLRGAGNEQFF
>TRBV6-5|-|TRBJ1-2|TRBD1
TGTGCCAGCAGTTACACTGGGACAGGGAGCTATGGCTACACCTTC
CASSYTGTGSYGYTF
>TRBV5-4|few|TRBJ2-1|TRBD2
TGTGCCAGCAGCCTTAGCGGGAGGGCCTTCAATGAGCAGTTCTTC
CASSLSGRAFNEQFF
>TRBV5-8|-|TRBJ1-3|-
TGTGCCAGCAGCTTGGCCCATCGCTCTGGAAACACCATATATTTT
CASSLAHRSGNTIYF
>TRBV28|-|TRBJ1-5|-
TGTGCCAGCACCACCACTCCGGGCCTTTATAGCAATCAGCCCCAGCATTTT
CASTTTPGLYSNQPQHF
>TRBV9|-|TRBJ2-7|-
TGTGCCAGCAGCGTAAAGGGAACCTCCTACGAGCAGTACTTC
CASSVKGTSYEQYF
>TRBV16|-|TRBJ1-1|-
TGTGCCAGCAGCCTTACGGGTGGGGTCAAAAACACTGAAGCTTTCTTT
CASSLTGGVKNTEAFF
>TRBV10-3|-|TRBJ2-7|TRBD1
TGTGCCATCAGTGGCCGGGACAGGGGCCACGAGCAGTACTTC
CAISGRDRGHEQYF
>TRBV30|-|TRBJ1-1|-
TGTGCCTGCCTTCGACTAAGGAACACTGAAGCTTTCTTT
CACLRLRNTEAFF